The 29 T cell receptor beta chains below all came from one sample that was sequenced in a study of blood T cell repertoires in COVID-19. The data were produced by immunoSEQ multiplex PCR, yet TCRdb's version contains in-frame clones alone and is incomplete. The sample shows 310,000 or so clones, about 93% of them seen only once. Sequencing was done on a sample of PBMCs or T cells enriched from blood (not recorded which). Source of these receptors: a woman aged 25 to 39 who had recovered from COVID-19.

In the case of this clone: At one of its ends the junction is not consistent with the germline gene, which may arise from a read error. The chain has TRBV7-7 and TRBJ2-1; possibly TRBD1 for D (6 bases). The CDR3 sequence is 16 residues long. Germline CDR1 and CDR2: SSHAT and FNYEAQ (reference sequence). The CDR3 spells CASSPYRESSYNEQFF. CDR3 sequence (DNA): TGTGCTAGCAGCCCATACAGGGAGAGCTCCTACAATGAGCAGTTCTTC.

V usage is TRBV3-1 (or the pseudogene TRBV3-2) and J usage is TRBJ1-2; tentative D call: TRBD1 (5 bases). Germline values: CDR1 LGHDT, CDR2 YNNKEL (reference sequence). The V end lost 1 base, the J end lost 9 bases, and 9 bases lay between the germline ends. The CDR3 loop spans 12 amino acids. Here the CDR3 DNA reads TGTGCCAGCAGCCAAGGACAGTTGAGCTACACCTTC. Residues: CASSQGQLSYTF.

The rearrangement joins TRBV30 to TRBJ1-1, with D unresolved. V was pared by 4 bases and J by 1 base, with 10 bases between. The CDR3 is made up of 13 amino acids. The germline CDR1 and CDR2 sequences are GTSNPN and SVGIG (reference sequence). The DNA of the CDR3 is TGTGCCTGGAAAACCCGAGGGAACACTGAAGCTTTCTTT. It encodes CAWKTRGNTEAFF.

J is TRBJ1-3 and V is TRBV3-1 (or the pseudogene TRBV3-2); no firm D call. The CDR3 loop spans 15 amino acids. V lost 4 bases to trimming and J lost 0 bases, with 10 bases between them. Germline CDR1 and CDR2: LGHDT and YNNKEL (reference sequence). CDR3 amino acids: CASSLTASSGNTIYF. In DNA, the CDR3 is TGTGCCAGCAGCCTTACAGCAAGCTCTGGAAACACCATATATTTT.

The rearrangement links TRBV4-1 to TRBJ1-2, with a weak D call TRBD1 (5 bases). Trimming took 0 bases from V and 5 from J, leaving 10 bases between them. This CDR3 is built from 14 residues. CDR1 and CDR2 (germline): MGHRA, YSYEKL. The CDR3 coding sequence is TGCGCCAGCAGCCAAGAAGGGGCAGTATATGGCTACACCTTC. Translated, it gives CASSQEGAVYGYTF.

The chain links TRBV5-6 to TRBJ2-7, with a tentative D call TRBD1 (5 bases). From germline, CDR1 is SGHDT and CDR2 YYEEEE. The CDR3 consists of 14 residues. Trimming removed 1 base at V and 2 bases at J, with 10 bases between. The CDR3 protein is CASSLTGWPYEQYF. In DNA, the CDR3 is TGTGCCAGCAGCTTGACAGGTTGGCCCTACGAGCAGTACTTC.

This chain joins TRBV24-1 and TRBJ1-1; 9 positions match TRBD1. Germline V lookup: CDR1 KGHDR, CDR2 SFDVKD. The CDR3 has 13 residues. V trimming: 4 bases; J trimming: 11 bases; junction bases outside the gene matches: 7. Here the CDR3 reads CATSEPTGGPAFF. The CDR3 DNA is TGTGCCACCAGTGAGCCTACAGGGGGCCCGGCTTTCTTT.

The chain uses TRBV19 and TRBJ1-1; TRBD1 might be the D (5 bases). This CDR3 spans 14 amino acids. Trimming stripped 5 bases from V and 4 bases from J, with 14 bases between. CDR1 and CDR2 from the germline V gene are LNHDA and SQIVND (reference sequence). The CDR3 spells CASSWQTGGTEAFF. DNA of the CDR3: TGTGCCAGTAGTTGGCAGACGGGGGGCACTGAAGCTTTCTTT. Full variable domain (outside the CDR3, taken from reference TRBV19 and TRBJ1-1): DGGITQSPKYLFRKEGQNVTLSCEQNLNHDAMYWYRQDPGQGLRLIYYSQIVNDFQKGDIAEGYSVSREKKESFPLTVTSAQKNPTAFYLCASSWQTGGTEAFFGQGTRLTVV.

The genes are TRBV30 and TRBJ2-2; D tentatively reads TRBD1 or TRBD2 (5 bases each). The CDR3 is 14 amino acids. V was clipped by 5 bases and J by 4 bases, with 14 bases between them. Per germline, CDR1 GTSNPN and CDR2 SVGIG (reference sequence). CDR3 sequence reads: CAWGTAPGTGELFF. In nucleotides, the CDR3 is TGTGCCTGGGGGACCGCCCCGGGCACCGGGGAGCTGTTTTTT. Full variable domain (missing parts from reference TRBV30 and TRBJ2-2): SQTIHQWPATLVQPVGSPLSLECTVEGTSNPNLYWYRQAAGRGLQLLFYSVGIGQISSEVPQNLSASRPQDRQFILSSKKLLLSDSGFYLCAWGTAPGTGELFFGEGSRLTVL.

CDR3 sequence (DNA): TGTGCCATCAGTGAGAGTAAGCCAGGGTACACTGAAGCTTTCTTT. It translates to CAISESKPGYTEAFF. The chain couples TRBV10-3 to TRBJ1-1; D possibly corresponds to TRBD1 (5 bases). V was shortened by 2 bases and J by 3 bases, with 13 bases between the two germline ends. The CDR3 is 15 amino acids. The germline gives CDR1 ENHRY, CDR2 SYGVKD.

This clone was seen once. The chain combines TRBV28 with TRBJ1-5, with TRBD1 as a possible D gene (5 bases). This CDR3 comprises 15 residues. Per germline, CDR1 MDHEN and CDR2 SYDVKM. V was pared by 6 bases and J by 2 bases, with 14 bases between. This CDR3 is CASRLRGEGNQPQHF. As DNA, the CDR3 is TGTGCCAGCAGACTAAGGGGTGAGGGCAATCAGCCCCAGCATTTT.

The J gene is TRBJ2-1, the V gene TRBV5-1; 9 positions agree with TRBD2. The CDR3 length is 15 residues. CDR1 is SGHRS and CDR2 is YFSETQ in the germline V gene. V dropped 7 bases and J dropped 3; count of bases not matched to a gene: 8. The CDR3 loop reads CASCSGTSFYNEQFF. DNA of the CDR3: TGCGCCAGCTGTTCCGGGACTAGCTTCTACAATGAGCAGTTCTTC.

This clone has just a few counts. J is TRBJ1-2 and V is TRBV5-1, with TRBD1 identical over 11 bases. CDR1 is SGHRS and CDR2 is YFSETQ in the germline V gene. V was pared by 4 bases and J by 5 bases, with 13 bases of the junction left unmatched. This CDR3 comprises 17 residues. Here the CDR3 DNA reads TGCGCCAGCAGCGTAGAATCCCGGGACAGGGGGAGATATGGCTACACCTTC. It is translated as CASSVESRDRGRYGYTF.

This clone appeared a single time. This rearrangement joins TRBV4-3 to TRBJ2-3; 8 bases are shared with TRBD2. CDR1 LGHNA and CDR2 YSLEER come from the germline V gene. The V gene end was trimmed by 1 base and the J gene end by 3 bases; junction bases not matched to a gene: 12. This CDR3 contains 18 residues. In DNA form, the CDR3 reads TGCGCCAGCAGCCAAGGGGCAGTAGCGGGAAGGAGGACAGATACGCAGTATTTT. It codes for CASSQGAVAGRRTDTQYF.

The chain has TRBV2 and TRBJ1-6, with TRBD1 matching 7 bases. The junction had 10 bases not matched to a gene; V was cut back by 5 bases and J by 9 bases. This CDR3 contains 15 residues. Germline CDR1 is SNHLY and CDR2 is FYNNEI. The DNA of the CDR3 is TGTGCCAGCAGTTACGGACAGGACCCATCTTCACCCCTCCACTTT. This translates into CASSYGQDPSSPLHF.

The chain carries TRBV12-2 and TRBJ2-2; the table's TRBD2 call for D was not verified on the DNA. TRBV12-2 is designated a pseudogene. The CDR3 has 19 amino acids. The CDR3: CASRPPGLAQTSNTGELFF. CDR3 bases: TGTGCAAGTCGCCCCCCGGGACTAGCGCAGACTTCGAACACCGGGGAGCTGTTTTTT.

V and J are TRBV4-3 and TRBJ1-6; no reliable D call. Germline assignment: CDR1 LGHNA and CDR2 YSLEER. V was cut by 0 bases and J by 7 bases, with 13 bases left in between. The CDR3 totals 16 residues. Written as DNA, the CDR3 is TGCGCCAGCAGCCAAGATGATAATTCTAGAAATTCACCCCTCCACTTT. This codes for CASSQDDNSRNSPLHF.

The chain is built from TRBV7-9 and TRBJ1-3, with 7 nucleotides matching TRBD1. Germline values: CDR1 SEHNR, CDR2 FQNEAQ (reference sequence). The J segment lost 4 bases and the V segment lost 1 base, leaving 1 base of the junction unmatched. CDR3 length: 14 amino acids. The CDR3 reads CASSLEDRGNTIYF. The DNA of the CDR3 is TGTGCCAGCAGCTTAGAGGACAGGGGAAACACCATATATTTT.

The gene calls are TRBV2 and TRBJ2-7; 7 bases map to TRBD2. With 7 bases clipped from V and 1 base from J, the junction kept 4 bases outside the gene matches. Per germline, CDR1 SNHLY and CDR2 FYNNEI. The CDR3 is 13 amino acids. Written as DNA, the CDR3 is TGTGCCAGCACTAGACTAGCATCCTACGAGCAGTACTTC. Encoded protein: CASTRLASYEQYF.

The chain combines TRBV7-9 with TRBJ2-5; weak D call: TRBD1 (6 bases). The CDR3 consists of 14 residues. The germline V and J ends were trimmed by 6 bases and 1 base, with 12 bases remaining between them. CDR1 is SEHNR and CDR2 is FQNEAQ in the germline V gene (reference sequence). CDR3 sequence: CASRPQGGQETQYF. The CDR3 coding sequence is TGTGCCAGCAGACCACAGGGTGGCCAAGAGACCCAGTACTTC.

The gene calls are TRBV7-8 and TRBJ2-7; 11 bases agree with TRBD2. This CDR3 comprises 16 residues. The germline gives CDR1 SGHVS, CDR2 FQNEAQ. The trim removed 2 bases at V and 8 bases at J, leaving 11 bases unmatched. Here the CDR3 DNA reads TGTGCCAGCAGCTTAATTGGGCCTAGCGGGAGGAGTAAGCAGTACTTC. Translating gives CASSLIGPSGRSKQYF.

Points on this clone: Its ends do not fully match the called genes, so a read error is possible. V gene TRBV18 combines with J gene TRBJ2-1; D is possibly TRBD2 (5 bases). Germline CDR1 KGHSH, CDR2 LQKENI. This CDR3 spans 14 amino acids. CDR3 nucleotides: TGTGCCAGCTCATCAGGCCTACTAGACAAGGAGCAGTTCTTC. This sequence encodes CASSSGLLDKEQFF.

CDR3 residues: CASSLAGINEQFF. The CDR3 coding sequence is TGCGCCAGCAGCTTGGCCGGGATCAATGAGCAGTTCTTC. The gene calls are TRBV5-1 and TRBJ2-1; D is possibly TRBD2 (5 bases). V dropped 0 bases and J dropped 6 bases, with 7 bases sitting between them. This CDR3 region has 13 residues. Germline CDR1 reads SGHRS; CDR2 reads YFSETQ.

This chain joins TRBV29-1 and TRBJ1-2; D may be TRBD1 (5 bases). V lost 1 base and J 2 bases, leaving 11 bases between the germline ends. Germline values: CDR1 SQVTM, CDR2 ANQGSEA. The CDR3 extends over 14 amino acids. The CDR3 spells CSVEVGQGNYGYTF. CDR3 coding DNA: TGCAGCGTTGAAGTTGGGCAGGGAAACTATGGCTACACCTTC.

The chain combines TRBV10-1 with TRBJ2-1; 8 bases are shared with TRBD2. Germline values: CDR1 WNHNN, CDR2 SYGVQD (reference sequence). Trimming at V came to 0 bases and at J to 7 bases, leaving 11 bases not matched to a gene. This CDR3 has 17 amino acids. In DNA form, the CDR3 reads TGCGCCAGCAGTGAGTCGAGTCTAGCGGGTCATTTGAATGAGCAGTTCTTC. Its translation: CASSESSLAGHLNEQFF.

In its sample, this clone was seen once. V is TRBV7-9 and J is TRBJ1-4; possibly TRBD1 for D (5 bases). CDR3 size: 15 residues. Per germline, CDR1 SEHNR and CDR2 FQNEAQ (reference sequence). The germline V and J ends were trimmed by 2 bases and 7 bases, with 14 bases remaining between them. The CDR3 sequence is CASSLQGGVLEKLFF. The DNA of the CDR3 is TGTGCCAGCAGCTTACAGGGAGGGGTTCTTGAAAAACTGTTTTTT.

The chain joins TRBV6-5 to TRBJ2-7; weak D call: TRBD2 (5 bases). CDR1 and CDR2 from the germline V gene are MNHEY and SVGAGI. This CDR3 has 14 residues. Trimming removed 6 bases from V and 0 bases from J, with 12 bases in between. In nucleotides, the CDR3 is TGTGCCAGCAGGGAGGTGGGAAGCTCCTACGAGCAGTACTTC. It specifies CASREVGSSYEQYF.

The V call is TRBV4-3, the J call TRBJ2-1, with D possibly matching TRBD2 (6 bases). The CDR3 runs to 16 residues. Deletions cut 0 bases from V and 7 bases from J, with 16 bases between. Germline CDR1 is LGHNA and CDR2 is YSLEER. CDR3 sequence: CASSQDLAGSGNEQFF. The CDR3 bases are TGCGCCAGCAGCCAAGATCTCGCGGGGTCGGGGAATGAGCAGTTCTTC.

The chain uses TRBV19 and TRBJ1-1; D gene uncertain. The germline V and J ends were trimmed by 0 bases and 5 bases, with 7 bases remaining between them. In germline, CDR1 is LNHDA, CDR2 SQIVND (reference sequence). CDR3 length equals 13 residues. In DNA, the CDR3 is TGTGCCAGTAGTATAGATCCGGGAACTGAAGCTTTCTTT. Amino acid sequence: CASSIDPGTEAFF.